This TCR beta chain appears in the sequencing data of a study of OX40 agonist ivuxolimab in advanced cancers. The wider study: The dose of intravenous ivuxolimab that patients received every 2 weeks ranged from 0.01 to 10 mg/kg. Patients in dose escalation had liver, melanoma, kidney or head and neck cancers.

J lost 4 bases, V lost 1 base, and 7 bases had no gene match. This CDR3 region has 15 residues. The germline V gene has CDR1 GTSNPN and CDR2 SVGIG (reference sequence). The repertoire was sequenced with immunoSEQ multiplex PCR; TCRdb's copy has only in-frame clones and lacks some. Among around 77,000 clones listed, 85% to 90% were seen once. With regard to this clone: The antigen is undetermined.

Study-wide points: Within 6 weeks, CD4+ and CD8+ blood T cells expanded clonally at 0.1 to 3.0 mg/kg. Determination of antigen specificity was not performed for the expanded peripheral T cells.

This receptor was taken from an adult with an advanced solid tumor such as melanoma, head and neck, liver or kidney cancer. Sequencing used CD4+ or CD8+ T cells sorted from blood, obtained in a trial of the OX40 agonist ivuxolimab. The V call is TRBV30, the J call TRBJ2-3, with 8 bases lining up with TRBD2. CDR3 sequence (DNA): TGTGCCTGGAGTGACGGGGGGGCCGAAGCAGATACGCAGTATTTT. Amino acids: CAWSDGGAEADTQYF.